This T cell receptor beta chain emerged from a study of PD-L1 blockade in urothelial cancer. The germline V and J ends were trimmed by 9 bases and 5 bases, with 19 bases remaining between them. CDR1 and CDR2 (germline): MNHEY, SVGAGI. The CDR3 runs 14 residues. The sample's time point: peripheral blood 6 weeks after treatment start. Clones were read by immunoSEQ multiplex PCR, and TCRdb kept only the in-frame ones, dropping some. The sample carries approximately 38,000 clones, about 88% recorded once. The receptor was isolated from a man aged 60 to 75 with urothelial cancer. Specimen: PBMCs, collected around atezolizumab (anti-PD-L1) treatment. The rearrangement uses TRBV6-5 and TRBJ1-1; D may be TRBD1 (6 bases). CDR3 nucleotides: TGTGCCAGTCGGAACAGGGCCGCACGGACTGAAGCTTTCTTT. Translation gives CASRNRAARTEAFF.